A single sample is the source of the 4 T cell receptor beta chains below, sequenced in a study of shared clonotypes between healthy human individuals. Profiled with immunoSEQ multiplex PCR; TCRdb holds only in-frame clones, not every one. The sample contains around 2.5 million clones, roughly 93% of which appear only once. Material: naive CD4+ T cells from PBMCs. The sample's subset: CD45RA+ positively selected. Receptors originate from a man between 18 and 29 years old in good health. Some clones in this sample may be carry-over from other donors' samples.

This chain connects TRBV21-1 to TRBJ2-5; the listed D gene, TRBD2, was not tested against the DNA. TRBV21-1 is deemed a pseudogene. CDR3 length equals 20 residues. CDR3 amino acids: CASSKSVLGGTPDRKETQYF. The CDR3 DNA sequence: TGTGCCAGCAGCAAGTCTGTTCTGGGGGGGACCCCAGATAGAAAAGAGACCCAGTACTTC.

The rearrangement uses TRBV28 and TRBJ1-2; D is possibly TRBD1 (5 bases). V lost 3 bases and J 5 bases, leaving 13 bases between the germline ends. In germline, CDR1 is MDHEN, CDR2 SYDVKM. The length of the CDR3 is 14 residues. CDR3 nucleotides: TGTGCCAGCAGTTTTGCAGGGAAAGCATATGGCTACACCTTC. This gives the protein CASSFAGKAYGYTF.

As for this clone: The same CDR3 is also encoded by other DNA sequences in this sample. The J gene is TRBJ2-5, the V gene TRBV15, with D perhaps TRBD2 (6 bases). Germline V gene data show CDR1 as LNHNV and CDR2 as YYDKDF (reference sequence). This CDR3 is 14 amino acids long. The V and J ends lost 1 base and 5 bases respectively, with 11 bases between them. Here the CDR3 DNA reads TGTGCCACCAGCAGAGGCAGGGCGGGGGAGACCCAGTACTTC. Its protein is CATSRGRAGETQYF.

This chain uses TRBV2 with TRBJ2-4; 7 positions agree with TRBD2. Germline V gene lookup returns CDR1 SNHLY and CDR2 FYNNEI. Unmatched junction bases numbered 13, after V lost 8 bases and J lost 0 bases. This CDR3 has 17 residues. The CDR3 loop reads CASFPGGRMIAKNIQYF. CDR3 in DNA: TGTGCCAGCTTCCCGGGCGGGAGAATGATAGCCAAAAACATTCAGTACTTC.